This T cell receptor beta chain was identified in a study of OX40 agonist ivuxolimab in advanced cancers. The wider study: Patients took ivuxolimab, an agonistic anti-OX40 (CD134) antibody.

The length of the CDR3 is 16 residues. V dropped 4 bases and J dropped 0 bases, with 13 bases sitting between them. Germline-derived CDR1 and CDR2 are MDHEN and SYDVKM. Overall study findings and caveats: At 0.1 to 3.0 mg/kg, CD4+ and CD8+ blood T cells expanded clonally by week 6.

On this clone itself: The antigen is undetermined.

The assay was immunoSEQ multiplex PCR, and TCRdb's table has in-frame clones only and misses some. This sample carries roughly 100,000 clones, 70% to 90% of them seen once, and the ten largest clones take less than 1%. This clonotype was sampled from an adult with an advanced solid tumor such as melanoma, head and neck, liver or kidney cancer. The V gene is TRBV28, the J gene TRBJ2-1, with D possibly matching TRBD1 (6 bases). The sample consisted of CD4+ or CD8+ T cells sorted from blood, taken in a trial of the OX40 agonist ivuxolimab. The CDR3 coding sequence is TGTGCCAGCAGTTCAGGGGCGAAGGTCTCCTACAATGAGCAGTTCTTC. The encoded protein is CASSSGAKVSYNEQFF.